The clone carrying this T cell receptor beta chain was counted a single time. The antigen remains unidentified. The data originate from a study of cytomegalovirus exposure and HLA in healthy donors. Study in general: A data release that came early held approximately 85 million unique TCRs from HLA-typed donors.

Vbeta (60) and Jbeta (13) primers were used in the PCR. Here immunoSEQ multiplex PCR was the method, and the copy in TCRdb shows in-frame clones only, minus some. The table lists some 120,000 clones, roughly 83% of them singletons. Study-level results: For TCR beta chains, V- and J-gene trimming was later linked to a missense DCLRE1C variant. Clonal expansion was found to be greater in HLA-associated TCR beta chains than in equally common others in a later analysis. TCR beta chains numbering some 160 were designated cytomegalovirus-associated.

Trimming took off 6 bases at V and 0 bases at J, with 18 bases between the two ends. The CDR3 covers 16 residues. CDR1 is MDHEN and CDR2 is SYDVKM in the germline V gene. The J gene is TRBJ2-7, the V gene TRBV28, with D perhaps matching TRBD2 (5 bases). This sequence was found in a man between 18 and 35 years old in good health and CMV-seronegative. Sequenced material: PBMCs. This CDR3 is CASRPPEGGSSYEQYF. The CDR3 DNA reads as TGTGCCAGCAGGCCCCCTGAGGGCGGTAGCTCCTACGAGCAGTACTTC.